This TCR beta chain came from a study of chemoradiotherapy in HPV16-positive cancers. Repertoires were sampled repeatedly during chemoradiotherapy. Some clones are missing from TCRdb's copy, which holds only in-frame ones; the method was immunoSEQ multiplex PCR. The sample consists of some 11,000 clones, about 65% of them appearing once. Germline CDR1 and CDR2: SGHTA and FQGNSA. The CDR3 is made up of 14 amino acids. V was shortened by 7 bases and J by 2 bases, with 15 bases between the two germline ends. The gene calls are TRBV7-2 and TRBJ2-7; D remains unclear. The specimen was taken from a patient who underwent chemoradiotherapy. This sequence was found in a human donor with HPV-associated anogenital cancer. CDR3 coding DNA: TGTGCCAGCAAATCGGTGACGGCCACCTACGAGCAGTACTTC. Translated: CASKSVTATYEQYF.